This entry concerns a single T cell receptor beta chain. Per the original data handling: Scientists estimated how many nucleated cells there were by amplifying reference gene primers. Repertoires were generated with immunoSEQ multiplex PCR, while TCRdb's copy carries only in-frame clones and drops some. D and trimming come from the DNA, and the V and J calls and clone size come from that table. Altogether a few hundred thousand clones are present, around 84% being singletons, with the ten largest covering roughly 2.6%. The record originates from a study of blood T cell repertoires in COVID-19. Overall study: COVID-19 samples, acute and convalescent, were from the United States, Italy and Spain. PBMCs, B-cell-depleted T cells, or T cells provided the cDNA or gDNA that made up the material.

The CDR3 loop spans 15 amino acids. J lost 5 bases, V lost 1 base, and 8 bases had no gene match. The germline CDR1 and CDR2 sequences are SGHRS and YFSETQ. J is TRBJ2-5 and V is TRBV5-1, with 7 bases matching TRBD1. Sequenced material: peripheral blood. This receptor was obtained from a man aged 45-65 years who had recovered from COVID-19. DNA for the CDR3: TGCGCCAGCAGCTTGTCGCGACAGGGTCGGGAGACCCAGTACTTC. This gives the protein CASSLSRQGRETQYF. Variable domain in full (rest from reference TRBV5-1 and TRBJ2-5): KAGVTQTPRYLIKTRGQQVTLSCSPISGHRSVSWYQQTPGQGLQFLFEYFSETQRNKGNFPGRFSGRQFSNSRSEMNVSTLELGDSALYLCASSLSRQGRETQYFGPGTRLLVL.